The next 18 T cell receptor beta chains were all read from a single sample in a study of T cell changes during pregnancy in multiple sclerosis. Assay used: immunoSEQ multiplex PCR; TCRdb lists only in-frame clones, some missing. The table has some 80,000 clones, more than 90% seen once. The sequenced sample was peripheral blood, obtained in the second trimester of pregnancy. The receptors shown here come from a female donor with multiple sclerosis, enrolled in a pregnancy study.

The chain joins TRBV19 to TRBJ1-2; D uncertain. The CDR3 is made up of 14 amino acids. Trimming left V 5 bases short and J 3 bases short, with 13 bases between. Germline-derived CDR1 and CDR2 are LNHDA and SQIVND (reference sequence). The CDR3 here is CASSSQHPYYGYTF. As DNA, the CDR3 is TGTGCCAGTAGTTCACAGCACCCCTACTATGGCTACACCTTC.

The rearrangement links TRBV27 to TRBJ2-7; 9 nucleotides align to TRBD2. CDR1 is MNHEY, CDR2 SMNVEV, per germline (reference sequence). V lost 5 bases, J lost 2 bases, and 25 bases stayed unmatched. The CDR3 is made up of 21 amino acids. The CDR3 sequence is CASSPYLSPGRGLAVTYEQYF. CDR3 in DNA: TGTGCCAGCAGTCCATACCTATCACCGGGACGGGGACTAGCTGTGACCTACGAGCAGTACTTC.

The gene calls are TRBV6-1 and TRBJ2-5; TRBD1 might be the D (7 bases). Germline CDR1 MNHNS, CDR2 SASEGT. The V and J ends lost 7 bases and 3 bases respectively, with 15 bases between them. The CDR3 has 14 amino acids. The CDR3 region has the DNA TGTGCCAGCAACCAGGGGGGCCGGGAAGAGACCCAGTACTTC. Its protein product is CASNQGGREETQYF.

This clone was counted a few times. This rearrangement joins TRBV6-5 to TRBJ1-1, with 8 positions matching TRBD1. Per germline, CDR1 MNHEY and CDR2 SVGAGI. Trimming removed 6 bases from V and 6 bases from J; junction bases left unmatched: 3. This CDR3 comprises 12 residues. CDR3 amino acids: CASRRTGSEAFF. Written as DNA, the CDR3 is TGTGCCAGCAGGCGGACAGGGTCTGAAGCTTTCTTT.

This clone was detected a few times. Other DNA sequences in the sample encode the same CDR3. The gene calls are TRBV5-5 and TRBJ2-7, with 7 bases identical to TRBD1. Germline values: CDR1 SGHKS, CDR2 YYEKEE (reference sequence). The CDR3 totals 13 residues. The V gene end was trimmed by 4 bases and the J gene end by 3 bases; junction bases not matched to a gene: 4. The CDR3 spells CASSRDRDYEQYF. In nucleotides, the CDR3 is TGTGCCAGCAGCCGGGACAGAGACTACGAGCAGTACTTC.

The rearrangement links TRBV29-1 to TRBJ2-4; possibly TRBD2 for D (6 bases). Trimming took 6 bases from V and 0 from J, leaving 12 bases between them. CDR1 SQVTM and CDR2 ANQGSEA come from the germline V gene. The CDR3 runs 14 residues. CDR3 coding DNA: TGCAGCGTCGCTTTGGAGGGAGCCAAAAACATTCAGTACTTC. It specifies CSVALEGAKNIQYF. The entire variable domain, with the rest obtained from reference TRBV29-1 and TRBJ2-4, is as follows: SAVISQKPSRDICQRGTSLTIQCQVDSQVTMMFWYRQQPGQSLTLIATANQGSEATYESGFVIDKFPISRPNLTFSTLTVSNMSPEDSSIYLCSVALEGAKNIQYFGAGTRLSVL.

The chain couples TRBV12-5 to TRBJ2-2, with 8 bases fitting TRBD2. The CDR3 is 19 amino acids. With 0 bases clipped from V and 8 bases from J, the junction kept 17 bases outside the gene matches. Germline V gives CDR1 LGHNT, CDR2 FRNRAP. The CDR3 region is CASGLVPSLLAGGTGELFF. In nucleotides, the CDR3 is TGTGCTAGTGGTTTGGTACCCTCCTTACTGGCGGGAGGAACGGGGGAGCTGTTTTTT.

This rearrangement joins TRBV29-1 to TRBJ2-7; 8 bases line up with TRBD1. The V gene end was trimmed by 0 bases and the J gene end by 0 bases; junction bases not matched to a gene: 10. The CDR3 has 17 residues. Germline CDR1 and CDR2: SQVTM and ANQGSEA. In nucleotides, the CDR3 is TGCAGCGTTGAAGATCGACAGGGGACAAAGATCTCCTACGAGCAGTACTTC. It specifies CSVEDRQGTKISYEQYF.

The J gene is TRBJ2-7, the V gene TRBV11-2, with D possibly TRBD2 on 5 matching bases. CDR1 and CDR2 (germline): SGHAT, FQNNGV. The CDR3 loop spans 16 amino acids. With 2 bases removed from V and 2 bases from J, the gap between germline ends came to 16 bases. Here the CDR3 DNA reads TGTGCCAGCAGCTTAAGTCTCGGGGTCGGGCCCTACGAGCAGTACTTC. Protein: CASSLSLGVGPYEQYF.

The chain uses TRBV5-6 and TRBJ2-1; TRBD2 agrees at 13 bases. The J segment lost 7 bases and the V segment lost 4 bases, leaving 11 bases of the junction unmatched. The CDR3 has 17 residues. Germline-derived CDR1 and CDR2 are SGHDT and YYEEEE. CDR3 in amino acids: CASSLPGLAGMVNEQFF. Here the CDR3 DNA reads TGTGCCAGCAGCCTTCCGGGACTAGCGGGAATGGTGAATGAGCAGTTCTTC. The variable domain in full, completed from reference TRBV5-6 and TRBJ2-1, reads DAGVTQSPTHLIKTRGQQVTLRCSPKSGHDTVSWYQQALGQGPQFIFQYYEEEERQRGNFPDRFSGHQFPNYSSELNVNALLLGDSALYLCASSLPGLAGMVNEQFFGPGTRLTVL.

The chain joins TRBV6-6 to TRBJ2-1; 7 nucleotides align to TRBD2. V shed 2 bases, J shed 8 bases, and the junction held 6 bases outside the gene matches. This CDR3 comprises 14 residues. CDR1 and CDR2 from the germline V gene are MNHNY and SVGAGI (reference sequence). The CDR3 is CASSYDSTSDEQFF. CDR3 nucleotides: TGTGCCAGCAGTTACGACTCTACTAGCGATGAGCAGTTCTTC.

The chain couples TRBV18 to TRBJ2-7; 7 positions agree with TRBD2. V shed 1 base, J shed 3 bases, and the junction held 18 bases outside the gene matches. Germline-derived CDR1 and CDR2 are KGHSH and LQKENI. The CDR3 runs 19 residues. The CDR3 DNA follows: TGTGCCAGCTCACCACTTGGTAGCGGGCCTCCTCCCGTCGGCTACGAGCAGTACTTC. This codes for CASSPLGSGPPPVGYEQYF.

The V and J genes are TRBV30 and TRBJ2-1, with TRBD1 matching 9 bases. The ends lost 1 base at V and 10 bases at J; junction bases unmatched: 2. The CDR3 totals 12 residues. The germline CDR1 and CDR2 sequences are GTSNPN and SVGIG (reference sequence). CDR3 sequence reads: CAWSGTGVEQFF. The CDR3 nucleotides are TGTGCCTGGAGTGGGACAGGGGTGGAGCAGTTCTTC.

The J gene is TRBJ1-1, the V gene TRBV5-5; TRBD1 aligns across 10 bases. V gave up 4 bases and J gave up 5 bases; unmatched junction bases: 11. CDR1 and CDR2 from the germline V gene are SGHKS and YYEKEE (reference sequence). The CDR3 extends over 16 amino acids. The chain's CDR3 is CASSRERTGGFTEAFF. The CDR3 DNA follows: TGTGCCAGCAGCCGTGAGAGGACAGGGGGTTTTACTGAAGCTTTCTTT.

Here the CDR3 DNA reads TGTGCCAGTAGTCGCCCGGCAGGTCCTGCCAAAAACATTCAGTACTTC. It encodes CASSRPAGPAKNIQYF. The V and J genes are TRBV19 and TRBJ2-4; D gene unclear. The CDR3 sequence is 16 residues long. Trimming took 5 bases from V and 1 from J, leaving 15 bases between them. CDR1 LNHDA and CDR2 SQIVND come from the germline V gene (reference sequence).

This clone was seen more than once but under ten times. The chain couples TRBV7-9 to TRBJ1-1; TRBD1 matches 9 bases. Germline CDR1 SEHNR, CDR2 FQNEAQ (reference sequence). The CDR3 contains 14 residues. V was pared by 5 bases and J by 0 bases, with 1 base of the junction left unmatched. DNA of the CDR3: TGTGCCAGCAGCGACAGGGGGATGAACACTGAAGCTTTCTTT. This codes for CASSDRGMNTEAFF.

This clone turned up a few times. The V and J genes are TRBV21-1 and TRBJ2-7; the D call TRBD2 from the table was never checked on the DNA. TRBV21-1 is described as a pseudogene. The CDR3 extends over 18 amino acids. The CDR3 reads CARPYCDGLAGRFDEQYF. The DNA of the CDR3 is TGTGCCAGGCCGTATTGCGATGGACTAGCGGGGCGGTTCGACGAGCAGTACTTC.

The chain links TRBV29-1 to TRBJ2-7; D not resolved. Trimming removed 3 bases at V and 1 base at J, with 10 bases between. CDR3 length: 13 residues. CDR1 is SQVTM, CDR2 ANQGSEA, per germline. In DNA form, the CDR3 reads TGCAGCGTTGAGGGCGACGGATCCTACGAGCAGTACTTC. This gives the protein CSVEGDGSYEQYF.